This is a list of T cell receptor beta chains from one sample in a study of blood T cells in healthy people across ages. From the 5' RACE reads, TCRdb called clonotypes with MiXCR, one entry per CDR3 protein. The sample lists 750,000 to 950,000 distinct CDR3 sequences, 20% to 30% seen once, with over 2.5% in the top ten. The same sample was also used in a study of T cells of mothers and their children.

The sequenced material came from blood. These receptors all come from a boy younger than 18 in good health. Each CDR3 is given with its conserved first and last residue. The order of the fields is V gene, J gene, D gene, clone size, CDR3 DNA, CDR3 protein. D genes are given only for firm matches. A row's size may be missing; if present it is once, few, many or a size class.

>TRBV6-1|TRBJ1-1|-|few
TGTGCCAGCAGTGAAGTGGGAGGGCGAACTGAAGCTTTCTTT
CASSEVGGRTEAFF
>TRBV10-1|TRBJ2-5|-|few
TGCGCCAGCAGTGAAAACAGGCAAGAGACCCAGTACTTC
CASSENRQETQYF
>TRBV29-1|TRBJ2-3|TRBD1|-
TGCAGCGTTGTACCCAGGGGGCTCACAGATACGCAGTATTTT
CSVVPRGLTDTQYF
>TRBV9|TRBJ2-3|TRBD1|-
TGTGCCAGCAACCAACAGGGGGCTAGCACAGATACGCAGTATTTT
CASNQQGASTDTQYF
>TRBV5-1|TRBJ2-1|TRBD1|-
TGCGCCAGCAGCATCACAGGGGTTCATGAGCAGTTCTTC
CASSITGVHEQFF
>TRBV9|TRBJ2-7|TRBD2|-
TGTGCCAGCAGCGTAGAGGCTAGCGGGGGGTCCCCCTACGAGCAGTACTTC
CASSVEASGGSPYEQYF
>TRBV12-3/TRBV12-4|TRBJ1-1|-|-
TGTGCCAGCAGTTTTAATAAGGGGTTCCCTGAAGCTTTCTTT
CASSFNKGFPEAFF
>TRBV5-1|TRBJ1-1|-|-
TGCGCCAGCAGCTTGGGACAAATCCCAACTAACACTGAAGCTTTCTTT
CASSLGQIPTNTEAFF
>TRBV4-1|TRBJ2-6|-|few
TGCGCCAGCAGCCAGGAGAGGGACGAGAGCTCTGGGGCCAACGTCCTGACTTTC
CASSQERDESSGANVLTF
>TRBV28|TRBJ2-3|-|-
TGTGCCAGCAGTTCCACACAGGCAGATACGCAGTATTTT
CASSSTQADTQYF
>TRBV7-2|TRBJ1-5|-|-
TGTGCCAGCAGCTTAAAGGGTAGTGTTTGGGGCAATCAGCCCCAGCATTTT
CASSLKGSVWGNQPQHF
>TRBV27|TRBJ2-7|-|few
TGTGCCAGCAGTCCTAAGGTTTGGGGCAGATACGAGCAGTACTTC
CASSPKVWGRYEQYF
>TRBV6-4|TRBJ2-3|-|few
TGTGCCAGCAGTGACTCGATTATGGGAGATACGCAGTATTTT
CASSDSIMGDTQYF
>TRBV18|TRBJ2-5|-|few
TGTGCCAGCTCACCACCGATGGGTGGAGAGACCCAGTACTTC
CASSPPMGGETQYF
>TRBV4-1|TRBJ1-4|-|few
TGCGCCAGCAGCCCTTGGCGGGATACGGTTGAAAAACTGTTTTTT
CASSPWRDTVEKLFF
>TRBV9|TRBJ2-1|TRBD2|-
TGTGCCAGCAGCGTAGGCCCCGGGGCGGGGGGGCAGGATGAGCAGTTCTTC
CASSVGPGAGGQDEQFF
>TRBV7-9|TRBJ2-1|-|few
TGTGCCAGCAGCGCGTCGGCCTCAAGCTCCTACAATGAGCAGTTCTTC
CASSASASSSYNEQFF
>TRBV29-1|TRBJ2-7|TRBD2|-
TGCAGCGTTTCATCCAGCGGGAGCATCTACGAGCAGTACTTC
CSVSSSGSIYEQYF
>TRBV10-3|TRBJ2-1|-|few
TGTGCCATCAGGACGGACAGACTAAATGAGCAGTTCTTC
CAIRTDRLNEQFF
>TRBV12-3/TRBV12-4|TRBJ2-7|TRBD1|few
TGTGCCAGCAGTTTTGGTGGGACAGGCTCCTACGAGCAGTACTTC
CASSFGGTGSYEQYF
>TRBV12-3/TRBV12-4|TRBJ1-6|-|few
TGTGCCAGCAGTTTTTACTCTGCTGATAATTCACCCCTCCACTTT
CASSFYSADNSPLHF
>TRBV6-5|TRBJ2-7|TRBD1|-
TGTGCCAGCAGACTGGGACAGGGATCCCACGAGCAGTACTTC
CASRLGQGSHEQYF